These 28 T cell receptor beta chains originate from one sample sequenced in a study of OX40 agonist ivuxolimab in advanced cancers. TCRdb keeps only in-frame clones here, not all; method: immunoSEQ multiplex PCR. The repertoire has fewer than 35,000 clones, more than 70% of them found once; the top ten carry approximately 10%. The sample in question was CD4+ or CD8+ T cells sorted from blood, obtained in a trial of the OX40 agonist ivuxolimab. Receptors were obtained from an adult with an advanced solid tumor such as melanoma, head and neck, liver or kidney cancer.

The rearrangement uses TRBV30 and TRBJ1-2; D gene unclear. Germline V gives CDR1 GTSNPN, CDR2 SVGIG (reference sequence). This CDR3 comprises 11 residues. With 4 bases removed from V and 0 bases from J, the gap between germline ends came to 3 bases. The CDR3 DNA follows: TGTGCCTGGAACGCTAACTATGGCTACACCTTC. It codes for CAWNANYGYTF.

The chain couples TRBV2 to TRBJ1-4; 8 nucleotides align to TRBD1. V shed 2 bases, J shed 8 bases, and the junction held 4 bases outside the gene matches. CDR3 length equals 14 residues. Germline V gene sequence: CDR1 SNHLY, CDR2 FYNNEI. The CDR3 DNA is TGTGCCAGCAGTGAACAGGGGGCGGTCGAAAAACTGTTTTTT. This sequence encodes CASSEQGAVEKLFF. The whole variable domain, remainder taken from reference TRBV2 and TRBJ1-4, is EPEVTQTPSHQVTQMGQEVILRCVPISNHLYFYWYRQILGQKVEFLVSFYNNEISEKSEIFDDQFSVERPDGSNFTLKIRSTKLEDSAMYFCASSEQGAVEKLFFGSGTQLSVL.

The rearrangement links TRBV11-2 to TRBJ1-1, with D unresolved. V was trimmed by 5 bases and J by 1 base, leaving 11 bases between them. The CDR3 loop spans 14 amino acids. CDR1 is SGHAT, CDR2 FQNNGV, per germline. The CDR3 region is CASSPIGRNTEAFF. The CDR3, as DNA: TGTGCCAGCAGCCCTATAGGACGGAACACTGAAGCTTTCTTT.

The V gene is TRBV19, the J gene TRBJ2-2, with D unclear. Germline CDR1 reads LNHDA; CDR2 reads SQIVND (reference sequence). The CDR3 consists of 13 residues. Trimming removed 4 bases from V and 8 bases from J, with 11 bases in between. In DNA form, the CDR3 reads TGTGCCAGTAGTAGTACAGTAGGAGGGGAGCTGTTTTTT. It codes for CASSSTVGGELFF.

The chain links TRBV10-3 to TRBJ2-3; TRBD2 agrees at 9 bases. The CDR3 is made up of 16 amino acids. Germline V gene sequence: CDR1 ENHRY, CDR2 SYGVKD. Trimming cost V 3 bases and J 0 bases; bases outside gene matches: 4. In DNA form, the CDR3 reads TGTGCCATCAGTGACCCGACTAGCGGTAGCACAGATACGCAGTATTTT. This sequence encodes CAISDPTSGSTDTQYF.

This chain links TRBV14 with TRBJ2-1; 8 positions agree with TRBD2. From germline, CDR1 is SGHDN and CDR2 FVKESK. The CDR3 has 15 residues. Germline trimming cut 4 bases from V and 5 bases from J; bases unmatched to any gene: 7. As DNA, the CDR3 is TGTGCCAGCAGCCCCAATTTCGGGGGGGACAATGAGCAGTTCTTC. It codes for CASSPNFGGDNEQFF.

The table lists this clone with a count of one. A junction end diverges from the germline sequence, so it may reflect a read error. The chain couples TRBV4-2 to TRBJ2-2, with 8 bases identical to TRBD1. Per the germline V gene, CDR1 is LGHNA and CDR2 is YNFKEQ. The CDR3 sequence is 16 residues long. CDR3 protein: CASSHPTGGATGELFF. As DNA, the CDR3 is TGTGCCAGCAGCCATCCCACAGGGGGAGCCACCGGAGAGCTGTTTTTT.

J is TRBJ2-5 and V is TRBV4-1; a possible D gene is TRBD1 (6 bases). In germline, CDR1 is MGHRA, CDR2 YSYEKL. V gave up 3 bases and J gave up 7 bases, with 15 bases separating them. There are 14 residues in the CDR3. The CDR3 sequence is CASSQEQGFGTQYF. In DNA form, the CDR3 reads TGCGCCAGCAGCCAGGAACAGGGATTCGGGACCCAGTACTTC.

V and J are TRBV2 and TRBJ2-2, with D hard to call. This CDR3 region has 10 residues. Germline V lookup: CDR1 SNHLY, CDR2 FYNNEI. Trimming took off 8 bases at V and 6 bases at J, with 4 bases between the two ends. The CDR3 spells CASSAGELFF. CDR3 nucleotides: TGTGCCAGCTCGGCCGGGGAGCTGTTTTTT.

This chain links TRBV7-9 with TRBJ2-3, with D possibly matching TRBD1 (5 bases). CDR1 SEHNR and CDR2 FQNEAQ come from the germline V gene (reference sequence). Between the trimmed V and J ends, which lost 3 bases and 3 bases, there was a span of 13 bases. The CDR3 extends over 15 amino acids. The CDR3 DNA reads TGTGCCAGCAGCTTTGGGGCAGGGCGGACAGATACGCAGTATTTT. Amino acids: CASSFGAGRTDTQYF.

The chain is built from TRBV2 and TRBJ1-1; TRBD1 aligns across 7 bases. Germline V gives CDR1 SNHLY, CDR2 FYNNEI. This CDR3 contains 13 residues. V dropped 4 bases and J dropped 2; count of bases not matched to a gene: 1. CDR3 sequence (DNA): TGTGCCAGCAGTGGACAGGGCAACACTGAAGCTTTCTTT. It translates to CASSGQGNTEAFF.

The CDR3 loop reads CASSAYLNNEQFF. CDR3 DNA sequence: TGCGCCAGCAGCGCCTACTTGAACAATGAGCAGTTCTTC. V usage is TRBV5-1 and J usage is TRBJ2-1, with D unresolved. The CDR3 consists of 13 residues. V gave up 4 bases and J gave up 5 bases, with 10 bases separating them. CDR1 is SGHRS and CDR2 is YFSETQ in the germline V gene.

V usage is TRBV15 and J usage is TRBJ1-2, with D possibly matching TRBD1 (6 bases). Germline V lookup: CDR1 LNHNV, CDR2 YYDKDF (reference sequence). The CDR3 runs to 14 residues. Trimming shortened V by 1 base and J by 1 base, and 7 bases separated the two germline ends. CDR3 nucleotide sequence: TGTGCCACCAGCAGAGGGACAGATAACTATGGCTACACCTTC. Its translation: CATSRGTDNYGYTF.

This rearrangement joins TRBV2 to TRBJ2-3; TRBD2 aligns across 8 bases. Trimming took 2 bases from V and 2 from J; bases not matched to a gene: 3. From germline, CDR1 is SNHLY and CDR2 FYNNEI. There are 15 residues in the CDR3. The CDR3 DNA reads TGTGCCAGCAGTGAAATGACTAGCGCCACAGATACGCAGTATTTT. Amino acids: CASSEMTSATDTQYF.

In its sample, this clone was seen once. The CDR3 nucleotides read TGTGCCAGTCGGGGGCGATGGAACACCGGGGAGCTGTTTTTT. This sequence encodes CASRGRWNTGELFF. The chain carries TRBV2 and TRBJ2-2, with D perhaps being TRBD1 or TRBD2 (6 bases each). CDR1 is SNHLY and CDR2 is FYNNEI in the germline V gene. V dropped 9 bases and J dropped 1 base, with 12 bases sitting between them. The CDR3 covers 14 residues.

CDR3 in amino acids: CASSPWTGKAEAFF. The CDR3 coding sequence is TGTGCCAGCAGTCCCTGGACAGGGAAGGCTGAAGCTTTCTTT. The V call is TRBV27, the J call TRBJ1-1; the match to TRBD1 covers 8 bases. V trimming: 5 bases; J trimming: 6 bases; junction bases outside the gene matches: 8. This CDR3 has 14 amino acids. The germline CDR1 and CDR2 sequences are MNHEY and SMNVEV (reference sequence).

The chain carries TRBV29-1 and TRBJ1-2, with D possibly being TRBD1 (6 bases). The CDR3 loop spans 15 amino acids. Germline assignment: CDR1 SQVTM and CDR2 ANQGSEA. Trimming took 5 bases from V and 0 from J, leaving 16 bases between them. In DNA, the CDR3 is TGCAGCGTTCTCACACAGGGTCGAGCTAACTATGGCTACACCTTC. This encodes CSVLTQGRANYGYTF.

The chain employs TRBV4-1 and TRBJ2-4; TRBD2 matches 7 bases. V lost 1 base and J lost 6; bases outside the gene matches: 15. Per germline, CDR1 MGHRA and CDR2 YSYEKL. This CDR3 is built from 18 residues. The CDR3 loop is CASSQVRALAEVGNIQYF. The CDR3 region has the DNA TGCGCCAGCAGCCAAGTGAGAGCCCTAGCGGAGGTGGGAAACATTCAGTACTTC.

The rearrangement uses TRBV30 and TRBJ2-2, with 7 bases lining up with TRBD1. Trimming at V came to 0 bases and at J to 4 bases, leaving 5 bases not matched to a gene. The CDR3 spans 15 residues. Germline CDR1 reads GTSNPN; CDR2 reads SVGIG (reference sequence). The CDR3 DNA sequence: TGTGCCTGGAGTGTCCAGGACAGGAGCACCGGGGAGCTGTTTTTT. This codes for CAWSVQDRSTGELFF.

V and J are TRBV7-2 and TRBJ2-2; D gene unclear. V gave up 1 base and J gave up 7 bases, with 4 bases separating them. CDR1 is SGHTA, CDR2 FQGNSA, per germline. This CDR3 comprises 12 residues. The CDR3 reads CASSLDHGELFF. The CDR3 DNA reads TGTGCCAGCAGCTTAGACCACGGGGAGCTGTTTTTT.

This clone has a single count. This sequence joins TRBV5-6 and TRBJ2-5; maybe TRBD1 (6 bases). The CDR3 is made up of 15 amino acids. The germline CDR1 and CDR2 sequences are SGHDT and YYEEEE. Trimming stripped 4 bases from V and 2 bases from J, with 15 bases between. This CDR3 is CASSRQDSVQETQYF. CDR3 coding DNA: TGTGCCAGCAGCCGACAGGACAGCGTACAAGAGACCCAGTACTTC.

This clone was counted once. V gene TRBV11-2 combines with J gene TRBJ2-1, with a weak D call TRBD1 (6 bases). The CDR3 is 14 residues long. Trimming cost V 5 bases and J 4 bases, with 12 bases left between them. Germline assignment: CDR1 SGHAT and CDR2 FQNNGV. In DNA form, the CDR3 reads TGTGCCAGCAGCCTCCGGGACATTTACAATGAGCAGTTCTTC. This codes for CASSLRDIYNEQFF.

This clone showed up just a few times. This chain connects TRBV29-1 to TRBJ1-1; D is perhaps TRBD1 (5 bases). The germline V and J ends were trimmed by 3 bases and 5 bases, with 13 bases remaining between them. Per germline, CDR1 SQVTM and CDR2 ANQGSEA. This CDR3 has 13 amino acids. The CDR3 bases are TGCAGCGTTGAGGCAGGTGGGGGAACTGAAGCTTTCTTT. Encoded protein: CSVEAGGGTEAFF.

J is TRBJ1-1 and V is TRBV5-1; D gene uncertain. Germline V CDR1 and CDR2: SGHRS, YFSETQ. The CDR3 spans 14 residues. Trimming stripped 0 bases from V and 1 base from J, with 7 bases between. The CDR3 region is CASSLGGGNTEAFF. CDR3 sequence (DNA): TGCGCCAGCAGCTTGGGAGGAGGGAACACTGAAGCTTTCTTT.

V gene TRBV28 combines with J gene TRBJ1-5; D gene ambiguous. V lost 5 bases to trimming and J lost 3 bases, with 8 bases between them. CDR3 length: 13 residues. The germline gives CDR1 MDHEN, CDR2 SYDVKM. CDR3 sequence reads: CASSLDNNQPQHF. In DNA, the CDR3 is TGTGCCAGCAGTCTCGACAACAATCAGCCCCAGCATTTT.

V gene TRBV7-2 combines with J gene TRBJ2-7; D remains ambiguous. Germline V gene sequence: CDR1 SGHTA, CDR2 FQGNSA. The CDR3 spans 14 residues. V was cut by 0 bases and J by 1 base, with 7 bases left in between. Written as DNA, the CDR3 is TGTGCCAGCAGCTTAGCGGTCGGGTCCTACGAGCAGTACTTC. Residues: CASSLAVGSYEQYF.

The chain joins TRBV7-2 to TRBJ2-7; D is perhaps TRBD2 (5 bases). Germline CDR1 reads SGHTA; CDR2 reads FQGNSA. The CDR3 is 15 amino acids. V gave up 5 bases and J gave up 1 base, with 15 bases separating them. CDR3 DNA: TGTGCCAGCAGCCCCCAAGGAGGCGGTTCCTACGAGCAGTACTTC. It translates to CASSPQGGGSYEQYF.

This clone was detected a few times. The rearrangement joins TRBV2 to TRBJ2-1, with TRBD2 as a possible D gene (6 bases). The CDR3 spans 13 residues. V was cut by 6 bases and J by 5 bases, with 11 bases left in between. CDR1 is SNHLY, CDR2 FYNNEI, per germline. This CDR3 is CASSLDYNNEQFF. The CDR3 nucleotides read TGTGCCAGCAGCCTGGACTACAACAATGAGCAGTTCTTC.